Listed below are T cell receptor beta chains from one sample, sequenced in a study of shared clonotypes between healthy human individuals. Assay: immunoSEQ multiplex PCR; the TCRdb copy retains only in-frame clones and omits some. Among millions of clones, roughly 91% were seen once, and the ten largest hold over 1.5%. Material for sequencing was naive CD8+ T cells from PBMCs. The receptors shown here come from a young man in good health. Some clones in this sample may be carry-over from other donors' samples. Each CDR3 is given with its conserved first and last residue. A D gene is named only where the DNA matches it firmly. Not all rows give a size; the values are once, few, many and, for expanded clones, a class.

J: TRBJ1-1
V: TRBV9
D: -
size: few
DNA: TGTGCCAGCAGCGTAGGGGGCTTAGCTGAAGCTTTCTTT
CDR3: CASSVGGLAEAFF

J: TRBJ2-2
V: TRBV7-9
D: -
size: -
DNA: TGTGCCAGCAGCCCGCTTAGGAGGACCGGGGAGCTGTTTTTT
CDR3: CASSPLRRTGELFF

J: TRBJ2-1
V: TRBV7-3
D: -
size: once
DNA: TGTGCCAGCAGTCCCCCCCGGCGGTGGAGTAGCTCCTACAATGAGCAGTTCTTC
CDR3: CASSPPRRWSSSYNEQFF

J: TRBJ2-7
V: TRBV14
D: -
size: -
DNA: TGTGCCAGCAGCCAAGATCTCGGGAGTGCCTACGAGCAGTACTTC
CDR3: CASSQDLGSAYEQYF

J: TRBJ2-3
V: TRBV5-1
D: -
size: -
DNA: TGCGCCAGCAGCTCCCTGGGGGGGGCCCCAGATACGCAGTATTTT
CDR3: CASSSLGGAPDTQYF

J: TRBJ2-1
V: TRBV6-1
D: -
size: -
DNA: TGTGCCATCTCCCCAGGACGGTACAATGAGCAGTTCTTC
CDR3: CAISPGRYNEQFF

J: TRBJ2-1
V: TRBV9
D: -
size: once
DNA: TGTGCCAGCAGCGTAGCCAGCTATTACAATGAGCAGTTCTTC
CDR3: CASSVASYYNEQFF

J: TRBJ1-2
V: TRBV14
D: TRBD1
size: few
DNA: TGTGCCAGCAGCCGAAGGACAGGGGTGGACGGCTACACCTTC
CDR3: CASSRRTGVDGYTF

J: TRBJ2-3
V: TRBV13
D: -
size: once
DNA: TGTGCCAGCAGCTTAAGGGTTGATACGCAGTATTTT
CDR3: CASSLRVDTQYF

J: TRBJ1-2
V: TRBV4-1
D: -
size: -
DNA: TGCGCCAGCAGCCAAGGGCAGGTCTATGGCTACACCTTC
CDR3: CASSQGQVYGYTF

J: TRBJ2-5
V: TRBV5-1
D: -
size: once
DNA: TGCGCCATCCAGCTCGGCGAGACCCAGTACTTC
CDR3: CAIQLGETQYF

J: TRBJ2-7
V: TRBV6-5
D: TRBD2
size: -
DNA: TGTGCCAGCAGACCCCGGGGGGCCTACGAGCAGTACTTC
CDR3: CASRPRGAYEQYF

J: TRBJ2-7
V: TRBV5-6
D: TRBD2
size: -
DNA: TGTGCCAGCAGCTTAGGCGGGAGCTCCTACGAGCAGTACTTC
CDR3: CASSLGGSSYEQYF

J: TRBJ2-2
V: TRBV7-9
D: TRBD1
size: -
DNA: TGTGCCAGCAGGCCGGGGGACAGGGGGCTTGACGGGGAGCTGTTTTTT
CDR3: CASRPGDRGLDGELFF

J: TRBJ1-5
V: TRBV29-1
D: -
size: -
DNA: TGCAGCGTTGAGTTTGACAGTCCTTATAGCAATCAGCCCCAGCATTTT
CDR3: CSVEFDSPYSNQPQHF

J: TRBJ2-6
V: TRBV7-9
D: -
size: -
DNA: TGTGCCAGCAGCTTAAGACGGGTGAGCTCTGGGGCCAACGTCCTGACTTTC
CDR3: CASSLRRVSSGANVLTF

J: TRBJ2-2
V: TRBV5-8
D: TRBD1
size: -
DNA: TGTGCCAGCAGCGGGACAGGGTGGGGTGACACCGGGGAGCTGTTTTTT
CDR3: CASSGTGWGDTGELFF

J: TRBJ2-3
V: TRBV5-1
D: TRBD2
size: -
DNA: TGCGCCAGCAGCTCAACTACTAGCGGGAGGGTTCCAGATACGCAGTATTTT
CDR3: CASSSTTSGRVPDTQYF

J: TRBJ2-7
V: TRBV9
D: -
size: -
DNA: TGTGCCAGCAGCCCCGGGTCCAGGAGCTCCTACGAGCAGTACTTC
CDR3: CASSPGSRSSYEQYF

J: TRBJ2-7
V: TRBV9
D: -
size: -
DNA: TGTGCCAGCAAGGCTAGCGCGAGCTCCTACGAGCAGTACTTC
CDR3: CASKASASSYEQYF

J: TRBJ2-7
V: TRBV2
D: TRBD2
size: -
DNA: TGTGCCAGCAGTAGCGGGAGAGTGGGTGAGCAGTACTTC
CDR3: CASSSGRVGEQYF

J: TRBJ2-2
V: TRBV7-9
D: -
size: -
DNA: TGTGCCAGCAGCCCTCCCTCTGGGGAGCTGTTTTTT
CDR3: CASSPPSGELFF

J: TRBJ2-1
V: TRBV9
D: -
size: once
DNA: TGTGCCAGCAGCCAAACTAGCGAGCAGTTCTTC
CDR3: CASSQTSEQFF

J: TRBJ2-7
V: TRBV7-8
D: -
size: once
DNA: TGTGCCAGCAGCTTAGACCTTGTGTGGCAGGGCCCCTACGAGCAGTACTTC
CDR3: CASSLDLVWQGPYEQYF

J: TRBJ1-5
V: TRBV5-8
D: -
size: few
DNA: TGTGCCAGCAGCTTGTATAGCAATCAGCCCCAGCATTTT
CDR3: CASSLYSNQPQHF

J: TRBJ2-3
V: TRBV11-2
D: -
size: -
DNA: TGTGCCAGCAGCTTAGAATTCGCGGAAAGCACAGATACGCAGTATTTT
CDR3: CASSLEFAESTDTQYF

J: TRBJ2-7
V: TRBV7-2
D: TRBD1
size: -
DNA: TGTGCCAGCAGCCATAGGGACAGGAGCTACGAGCAGTACTTC
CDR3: CASSHRDRSYEQYF

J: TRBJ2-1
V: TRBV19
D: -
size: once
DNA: TGTGCCAGTAGTATTCCCCCCGGCCCGCCCTACAATGAGCAGTTCTTC
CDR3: CASSIPPGPPYNEQFF

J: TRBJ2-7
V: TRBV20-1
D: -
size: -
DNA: TGCAGTGCCGCTGCCCCCTACGAGCAGTACTTC
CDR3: CSAAAPYEQYF

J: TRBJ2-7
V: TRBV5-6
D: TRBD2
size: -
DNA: TGTGCCAGCAGCTTGGGCCTAGCGGGAGGTTTTGGCGAGCAGTACTTC
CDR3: CASSLGLAGGFGEQYF

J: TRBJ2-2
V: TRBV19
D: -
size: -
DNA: TGTGCCAGTAGTATCGGCTATGGCGGGGAGCTGTTTTTT
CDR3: CASSIGYGGELFF

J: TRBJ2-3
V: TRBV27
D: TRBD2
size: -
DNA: TGTGCCAGTAAAGCGGGACCGGAATTGCCAGATACGCAGTATTTT
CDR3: CASKAGPELPDTQYF

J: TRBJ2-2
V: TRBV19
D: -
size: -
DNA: TGTGCCAGTAGTATAGATTTCTTGACAGGTCCCAACACCGGGGAGCTGTTTTTT
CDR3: CASSIDFLTGPNTGELFF

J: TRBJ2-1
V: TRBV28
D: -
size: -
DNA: TGTGCCAGCACGCCAACAGGGTTGTTCCGCAATGAGCAGTTCTTC
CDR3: CASTPTGLFRNEQFF

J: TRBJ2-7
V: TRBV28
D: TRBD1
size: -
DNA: TGTGCCAGCAGTTCCGGACAGGAGATCTACGAGCAGTACTTC
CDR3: CASSSGQEIYEQYF

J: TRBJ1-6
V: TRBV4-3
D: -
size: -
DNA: TGCGCCAGCAGCCAAGATGAAGGGACTCGGACACCCCTCCACTTT
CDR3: CASSQDEGTRTPLHF

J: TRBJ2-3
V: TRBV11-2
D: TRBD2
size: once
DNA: TGTGCCAGCGGGACTAGCATTGCAGATACGCAGTATTTT
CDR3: CASGTSIADTQYF

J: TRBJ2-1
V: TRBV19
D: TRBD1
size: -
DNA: TGTGCCAGTACGACAGGGAGAAATGAGCAGTTCTTC
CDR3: CASTTGRNEQFF

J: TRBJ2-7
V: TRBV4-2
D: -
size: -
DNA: TGTGCCAGCAGCCAAGAAAGGGGCAGGGTGAGCTCCTACGAGCAGTACTTC
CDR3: CASSQERGRVSSYEQYF

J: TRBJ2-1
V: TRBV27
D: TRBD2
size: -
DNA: TGTGCCAGCAGTCCAACTCGGACTAGCGGGATGTACAATGAGCAGTTCTTC
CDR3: CASSPTRTSGMYNEQFF

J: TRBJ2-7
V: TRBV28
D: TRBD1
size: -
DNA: TGTGCCAGCAGTTTTATCCAGGGGGCTGAGGAGCAGTACTTC
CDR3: CASSFIQGAEEQYF

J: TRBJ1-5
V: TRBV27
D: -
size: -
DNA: TGTGCCAGCAGTTTATCTGGCTCTCGGGGCAATCAGCCCCAGCATTTT
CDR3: CASSLSGSRGNQPQHF

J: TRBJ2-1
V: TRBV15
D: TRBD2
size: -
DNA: TGTGCCACCAGCAACCTAGCGGTACTCTACTACAATGAGCAGTTCTTC
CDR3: CATSNLAVLYYNEQFF

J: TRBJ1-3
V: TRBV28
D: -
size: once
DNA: TGTGCCAGCAGGCCGGGCGGAGGGCGCCAACCTTCTGGAAACACCATATATTTT
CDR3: CASRPGGGRQPSGNTIYF

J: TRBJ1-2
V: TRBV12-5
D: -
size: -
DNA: TGTGCTAGTGGTTTGGACCCCTTAGGCTACACCTTC
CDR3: CASGLDPLGYTF

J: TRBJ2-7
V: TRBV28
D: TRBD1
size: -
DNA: TGTGCCAGCACCCTAGGACAGGGCTTCAGTTACGAGCAGTACTTC
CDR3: CASTLGQGFSYEQYF

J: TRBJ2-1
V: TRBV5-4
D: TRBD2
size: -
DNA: TGTGCCAGCAGCTCTGGACTAGTTCCTAATGAGCAGTTCTTC
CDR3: CASSSGLVPNEQFF

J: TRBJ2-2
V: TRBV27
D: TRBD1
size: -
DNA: TGTGCCAGCAGTTTAGACAGGGTGGGTTCCGGGGAGCTGTTTTTT
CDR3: CASSLDRVGSGELFF

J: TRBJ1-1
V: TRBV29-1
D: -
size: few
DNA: TGCAGCGTGGAGGTAGGGGTGGCGACTTTCTTT
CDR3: CSVEVGVATFF

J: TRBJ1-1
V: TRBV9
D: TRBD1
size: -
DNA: TGTGCCAGCAGCGTAGATAGGGGGACAGGGATGAACACTGAAGCTTTCTTT
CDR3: CASSVDRGTGMNTEAFF

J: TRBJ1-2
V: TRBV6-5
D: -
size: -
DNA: TGTGCCAGCGGGTTGCCTAAAGTCTTC
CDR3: CASGLPKVF

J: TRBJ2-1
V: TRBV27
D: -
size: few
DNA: TGTGCCAGCAACCCTGGGGCCTCCGGAAACAATGAGCAGTTCTTC
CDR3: CASNPGASGNNEQFF

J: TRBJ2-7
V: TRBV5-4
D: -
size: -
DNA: TGTGCCAGCAGCTTGTCCCCGAGGCAACAGGGCGGCGAGCAGTACTTC
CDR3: CASSLSPRQQGGEQYF

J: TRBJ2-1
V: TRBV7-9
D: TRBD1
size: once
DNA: TGTGCCAGCAGCGTCGGGACAGGGGCTGTGTTTGCGCAGTTCTTC
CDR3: CASSVGTGAVFAQFF

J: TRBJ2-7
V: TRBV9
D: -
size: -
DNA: TGTGCCAGCAGCGTAGCTCAGGGACCCCATGAGCAGTACTTC
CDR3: CASSVAQGPHEQYF